The 13 T cell receptor beta chains in this list originate from one sample, sequenced in a study of blood T cell repertoires in COVID-19. Repertoires were generated with immunoSEQ multiplex PCR, while TCRdb's copy carries only in-frame clones and drops some. Of fewer than 150,000 clones listed, roughly 83% are singletons. The sequencing input was peripheral blood. All receptors derive from a woman between 25 and 40 years old who had recovered from COVID-19.

The chain links TRBV19 to TRBJ1-1, with D possibly matching TRBD1 (5 bases). V lost 3 bases and J 4 bases, leaving 18 bases between the germline ends. Germline V CDR1 and CDR2: LNHDA, SQIVND (reference sequence). The CDR3 totals 16 residues. The CDR3 DNA is TGTGCCAGTAGTATGGGTTGGACACTGGAGTCCACTGAAGCTTTCTTT. Its translation: CASSMGWTLESTEAFF.

The chain links TRBV5-5 to TRBJ1-1; 7 bases match TRBD1. CDR1 and CDR2 from the germline V gene are SGHKS and YYEKEE (reference sequence). V lost 0 bases to trimming and J lost 2 bases; unmatched junction nucleotides: 4. This CDR3 region has 15 residues. CDR3 in amino acids: CASSLVRGGNTEAFF. In DNA form, the CDR3 reads TGTGCCAGCAGCTTGGTGAGAGGGGGCAACACTGAAGCTTTCTTT.

The V and J genes are TRBV5-4 and TRBJ1-3; unclear D gene. Germline CDR1 and CDR2: SGHNT and YYREEE (reference sequence). V was trimmed by 0 bases and J by 0 bases, leaving 10 bases between them. The length of the CDR3 is 16 residues. CDR3 sequence: CASSLAQGVSGNTIYF. The CDR3 region has the DNA TGTGCCAGCAGCTTGGCCCAAGGAGTCTCTGGAAACACCATATATTTT.

The chain combines TRBV6-5 with TRBJ1-5, with 7 bases identical to TRBD1. Germline V lookup: CDR1 MNHEY, CDR2 SVGAGI. V gave up 4 bases and J gave up 2 bases; unmatched junction bases: 5. The CDR3 runs 15 residues. CDR3 sequence: CASSSSRGGNQPQHF. The CDR3 nucleotides read TGTGCCAGCAGTTCAAGCAGGGGGGGCAATCAGCCCCAGCATTTT.

This chain links TRBV29-1 with TRBJ1-1, with 7 positions matching TRBD1. The CDR3 has 14 residues. Germline V CDR1 and CDR2: SQVTM, ANQGSEA. Trimming took 7 bases from V and 0 from J; bases not matched to a gene: 8. CDR3: CSAGTASLNTEAFF. CDR3 DNA: TGCAGCGCCGGGACAGCAAGTCTGAACACTGAAGCTTTCTTT.

This sequence joins TRBV6-2 or TRBV6-3 and TRBJ2-2; no firm D call. Trimming took off 5 bases at V and 5 bases at J, with 12 bases between the two ends. The CDR3 loop spans 14 amino acids. CDR1 and CDR2 from the germline V gene are MNHEY and SVGEGT. DNA for the CDR3: TGTGCCAGCAGTCCGTCTAGTGATACCGGGGAGCTGTTTTTT. This translates into CASSPSSDTGELFF.

This clone was seen only once. This chain uses TRBV15 with TRBJ2-6, with D possibly matching TRBD2 (6 bases). V lost 8 bases, J lost 3 bases, and 11 bases lay in between. Germline CDR1 reads LNHNV; CDR2 reads YYDKDF (reference sequence). There are 14 residues in the CDR3. DNA for the CDR3: TGTGCCACCCAGACGGGAGTTGGGGCCAACGTCCTGACTTTC. It yields the protein CATQTGVGANVLTF.

V usage is TRBV20-1 and J usage is TRBJ1-1; the D gene is possibly TRBD1 (5 bases). This CDR3 has 12 residues. Trimming removed 3 bases at V and 5 bases at J, with 10 bases between. Germline loops: CDR1 DFQATT, CDR2 SNEGSKA (reference sequence). In nucleotides, the CDR3 is TGCAGTGCTAGTCTCAGGGCGACTGAAGCTTTCTTT. It codes for CSASLRATEAFF.

The J gene is TRBJ2-5, the V gene TRBV5-4; no definite D call. Germline V gene data show CDR1 as SGHNT and CDR2 as YYREEE (reference sequence). Trimming removed 4 bases at V and 5 bases at J, with 15 bases between. This CDR3 spans 14 amino acids. CDR3 region: CASSLLRDGETQYF. In nucleotides, the CDR3 is TGTGCCAGCAGCCTACTCCGAGACGGGGAGACCCAGTACTTC. Looking up the rest from reference TRBV5-4 and TRBJ2-5 gives the full variable domain: ETGVTQSPTHLIKTRGQQVTLRCSSQSGHNTVSWYQQALGQGPQFIFQYYREEENGRGNFPPRFSGLQFPNYSSELNVNALELDDSALYLCASSLLRDGETQYFGPGTRLLVL.

This clone has more than one count but fewer than ten. V usage is TRBV4-2 and J usage is TRBJ1-2; 8 bases fit TRBD1. V was clipped by 0 bases and J by 5 bases; unmatched bases: 11. Germline V CDR1 and CDR2: LGHNA, YNFKEQ. The CDR3 totals 17 residues. The CDR3: CASSQDPGTGNRYGYTF. The CDR3, as DNA: TGTGCCAGCAGCCAAGATCCAGGGACAGGTAATCGGTATGGCTACACCTTC.

CDR3 amino acids: CASSIFRDTGELFF. The CDR3 DNA reads TGTGCCAGTAGTATCTTCAGGGACACCGGGGAGCTGTTTTTT. The chain has TRBV19 and TRBJ2-2, with a weak D call TRBD1 (5 bases). The CDR3 extends over 14 amino acids. V lost 3 bases and J 3 bases, leaving 8 bases between the germline ends. The germline CDR1 and CDR2 sequences are LNHDA and SQIVND (reference sequence).

This clone showed up just a few times. The J gene is TRBJ2-7, the V gene TRBV5-1; D gene unclear. This CDR3 has 13 amino acids. Per germline, CDR1 SGHRS and CDR2 YFSETQ. Trimming removed 5 bases at V and 0 bases at J, with 9 bases between. The CDR3 loop is CASSPRSSYEQYF. The CDR3, as DNA: TGCGCCAGCAGTCCTAGGAGCTCCTACGAGCAGTACTTC.

This chain uses TRBV2 with TRBJ1-4; D uncertain. Germline CDR1 is SNHLY and CDR2 is FYNNEI. CDR3 length: 15 residues. The V end lost 1 base, the J end lost 5 bases, and 11 bases lay between the germline ends. The CDR3 DNA reads TGTGCCAGCAGTGAAGGGCTGATCTGGAATGAAAAACTGTTTTTT. Translated: CASSEGLIWNEKLFF.